Shown below are 30 T cell receptor beta chains from a single sample sequenced in a study of blood T cell repertoires in COVID-19 (dated by TCRdb to 2019 to 2021). Library creation used the immunoSEQ multiplex PCR assay. In TCRdb, the immuneACCESS table is reduced to in-frame sequences with V and J assigned. These tables do not hold every clone; where another copy was compared, an unresolved V gene accounts for under half, and the others remain unexplained. The sample yields about 400,000 clones; less than 90% were counted once. The ten largest clones capture under 3% of the sample. Sequencing used PBMCs or T cells enriched from blood (not recorded which). The receptors shown here come from a woman aged 25-40 years who had recovered from COVID-19.

This chain joins TRBV9 and TRBJ1-2; 8 bases agree with TRBD1. V lost 2 bases to trimming and J lost 4 bases; unmatched junction nucleotides: 10. The CDR3 has 16 residues. The germline V gene encodes CDR1 SGDLS and CDR2 YYNGEE. CDR3 residues: CASSVGGTGEGYGYTF. The CDR3 DNA reads TGTGCCAGCAGCGTGGGGGGGACAGGCGAGGGCTATGGCTACACCTTC.

V usage is TRBV7-9 and J usage is TRBJ1-2; 9 bases are shared with TRBD1. The junction had 9 bases not matched to a gene; V was cut back by 6 bases and J by 4 bases. The CDR3 sequence is 15 residues long. The germline CDR1 and CDR2 sequences are SEHNR and FQNEAQ (reference sequence). CDR3 DNA sequence: TGTGCCAGCAGTCGATCGGACAGGGGAGGCTATGGCTACACCTTC. This encodes CASSRSDRGGYGYTF.

This rearrangement joins TRBV4-1 to TRBJ1-2; tentatively, D is TRBD1 (5 bases). The CDR3 spans 16 residues. V was clipped by 0 bases and J by 7 bases, with 18 bases between them. Germline V gives CDR1 MGHRA, CDR2 YSYEKL. CDR3 in amino acids: CASSQEGLQTPGGYTF. The CDR3 DNA is TGCGCCAGCAGCCAAGAGGGGCTCCAAACACCGGGTGGCTACACCTTC.

V is TRBV15 and J is TRBJ2-3; 7 bases match TRBD2. The germline V gene has CDR1 LNHNV and CDR2 YYDKDF (reference sequence). J gave up 1 base and V 0 bases, and 1 base lay outside the gene matches. The CDR3 contains 15 residues. CDR3: CATSRDGGGTDTQYF. The CDR3 nucleotides are TGTGCCACCAGCAGAGATGGGGGGGGCACAGATACGCAGTATTTT.

The chain combines TRBV5-4 with TRBJ2-1; the match to TRBD2 covers 11 bases. Per germline, CDR1 SGHNT and CDR2 YYREEE (reference sequence). The CDR3 is made up of 15 amino acids. Germline trimming cut 0 bases from V and 7 bases from J; bases unmatched to any gene: 3. CDR3 sequence: CASSLASGGSNEQFF. CDR3 coding DNA: TGTGCCAGCAGCTTGGCTAGCGGGGGGTCGAATGAGCAGTTCTTC.

The rearrangement links TRBV7-8 to TRBJ2-1; a possible D gene is TRBD2 (5 bases). The CDR3 is made up of 18 amino acids. The germline gives CDR1 SGHVS, CDR2 FQNEAQ. The ends were cut back, 1 base at V and 0 bases at J, with 16 bases in the middle. The CDR3 coding sequence is TGTGCCAGCAGCTTAGAGGTGCGGGCTTCTAGCTCCTACAATGAGCAGTTCTTC. As protein: CASSLEVRASSSYNEQFF.

The rearrangement uses TRBV11-1 and TRBJ2-7; a possible D gene is TRBD1 (5 bases). This CDR3 is built from 12 residues. Per germline, CDR1 SGHAT and CDR2 FQDESV (reference sequence). Trimming removed 5 bases from V and 4 bases from J, with 9 bases in between. CDR3 sequence (DNA): TGTGCCAGCAGCCGTCAGGGTTACGAGCAGTACTTC. Protein: CASSRQGYEQYF.

The rearrangement links TRBV6-2 or TRBV6-3 to TRBJ2-1, with D hard to call. The CDR3 extends over 12 amino acids. Germline V lookup: CDR1 MNHEY, CDR2 SVGEGT. Deletions cut 6 bases from V and 1 base from J, with 4 bases between. For the CDR3, the DNA is TGTGCCAGCAGCATATCCTACAATGAGCAGTTCTTC. Translation gives CASSISYNEQFF.

This chain connects TRBV5-1 to TRBJ2-2; 7 bases agree with TRBD2. The germline CDR1 and CDR2 sequences are SGHRS and YFSETQ. With 1 base clipped from V and 5 bases from J, the junction kept 2 bases outside the gene matches. The CDR3 spans 14 residues. Here the CDR3 DNA reads TGCGCCAGCAGCTTGACGGGGGGAACCGGGGAGCTGTTTTTT. It yields the protein CASSLTGGTGELFF.

This clone was found once. The J gene is TRBJ2-3, the V gene TRBV19, with TRBD1 matching 10 bases. Germline assignment: CDR1 LNHDA and CDR2 SQIVND (reference sequence). There are 13 residues in the CDR3. J was trimmed by 2 bases and V by 8 bases; bases with no gene match: 1. The CDR3 bases are TGTGCCAGTGGGACAGGGGTCACAGATACGCAGTATTTT. It encodes CASGTGVTDTQYF.

This clone was recorded a few times. The CDR3 spells CASSPSGGHGYEQYF. The CDR3 nucleotides read TGTGCCAGCTCACCATCCGGGGGTCATGGGTACGAGCAGTACTTC. The V and J genes are TRBV18 and TRBJ2-7, with D maybe TRBD2 (6 bases). Trimming removed 2 bases from V and 4 bases from J, with 15 bases in between. Germline V gene sequence: CDR1 KGHSH, CDR2 LQKENI. There are 15 residues in the CDR3.

The rearrangement links TRBV12-3 or TRBV12-4 to TRBJ2-5; 8 bases agree with TRBD2. V lost 4 bases, J lost 5 bases, and 3 bases stayed unmatched. This CDR3 has 13 residues. The CDR3 sequence: CASSSAGGETQYF. CDR3 DNA sequence: TGTGCCAGCAGTTCCGCGGGGGGTGAGACCCAGTACTTC.

The rearrangement uses TRBV4-1 and TRBJ2-7, with TRBD2 identical over 7 bases. Germline V gives CDR1 MGHRA, CDR2 YSYEKL. After removal of 4 bases from V and 0 bases from J, the junction contained 9 bases not matched to a gene. The CDR3 is 16 amino acids. This CDR3 reads CASSREGLLSSYEQYF. DNA of the CDR3: TGCGCCAGCAGCCGGGAGGGCTTACTAAGCTCCTACGAGCAGTACTTC.

CDR3 in DNA: TGTGCCAGTAGTCCGTGGAGACAGTCGAACACTGAAGCTTTCTTT. Amino acid sequence: CASSPWRQSNTEAFF. The chain couples TRBV19 to TRBJ1-1; possibly TRBD1 for D (5 bases). The V gene lost 5 bases and the J gene lost 1 base, with 14 bases spanning the gap. Germline V gene lookup returns CDR1 LNHDA and CDR2 SQIVND (reference sequence). The CDR3 consists of 15 residues. Filled out from reference TRBV19 and TRBJ1-1, the complete variable domain reads DGGITQSPKYLFRKEGQNVTLSCEQNLNHDAMYWYRQDPGQGLRLIYYSQIVNDFQKGDIAEGYSVSREKKESFPLTVTSAQKNPTAFYLCASSPWRQSNTEAFFGQGTRLTVV.

The CDR3 DNA reads as TGTGCCAGCAGTCGGGCGGGGGCTGCCTACGAGCAGTACTTC. Translated, it gives CASSRAGAAYEQYF. The V gene is TRBV27, the J gene TRBJ2-7; perhaps TRBD2 as D (7 bases). Germline lookup yields CDR1 MNHEY and CDR2 SMNVEV (reference sequence). Between the trimmed V and J ends, which lost 5 bases and 2 bases, there was a span of 13 bases. The CDR3 has 14 residues.

The chain has TRBV4-1 and TRBJ1-1; perhaps TRBD1 as D (6 bases). The V and J ends lost 0 bases and 1 base respectively, with 18 bases between them. This CDR3 is built from 18 residues. CDR1 is MGHRA, CDR2 YSYEKL, per germline. For the CDR3, the DNA is TGCGCCAGCAGCCAAGAGCCCGCCGGGACAAGGCCGAACACTGAAGCTTTCTTT. Amino acid sequence: CASSQEPAGTRPNTEAFF.

This sequence joins TRBV11-3 and TRBJ2-7; possible D gene TRBD1, 5 bases. The germline gives CDR1 SGHNT, CDR2 YENEEA. V was cut by 5 bases and J by 3 bases, with 8 bases left in between. The CDR3 extends over 12 amino acids. The CDR3 coding sequence is TGTGCCAGCAGCAAAGACAGCTACGAGCAGTACTTC. It codes for CASSKDSYEQYF.

The rearrangement uses TRBV3-1 (or the pseudogene TRBV3-2) and TRBJ2-1; tentative D call: TRBD2 (5 bases). V lost 4 bases and J lost 11, with 15 bases in between. Germline lookup yields CDR1 LGHDT and CDR2 YNNKEL (reference sequence). The length of the CDR3 is 13 residues. DNA of the CDR3: TGTGCCAGCAGCCTAATCGAGCGGAGCCAGCAGTTCTTC. Amino acid sequence: CASSLIERSQQFF.

Only one count was recorded for this clone. This sequence joins TRBV19 and TRBJ1-5; weak D call: TRBD1 (5 bases). CDR3 length: 15 residues. Per germline, CDR1 LNHDA and CDR2 SQIVND (reference sequence). Trimming cost V 6 bases and J 5 bases, with 17 bases left between them. For the CDR3, the DNA is TGTGCCAGTAGCTCCCAGGGAAGGGTCGATCAGCCCCAGCATTTT. This sequence encodes CASSSQGRVDQPQHF.

This clone was recorded once. This chain uses TRBV4-1 with TRBJ2-7; D is possibly TRBD2 (5 bases). The CDR3 has 15 residues. V shed 1 base and J shed 2 bases, with 12 bases lying between them. Germline V CDR1 and CDR2: MGHRA, YSYEKL. DNA for the CDR3: TGCGCCAGCAGCCAAGTCCCGGAGGTCGCCTACGAGCAGTACTTC. Amino acids: CASSQVPEVAYEQYF.

The chain has TRBV2 and TRBJ2-1, with D possibly TRBD2 on 6 matching bases. The CDR3 runs 17 residues. V lost 6 bases to trimming and J lost 3 bases, with 21 bases between them. Germline values: CDR1 SNHLY, CDR2 FYNNEI. The CDR3 DNA reads as TGTGCCAGCAGGGCTCTTTTTGTTGGCGGGGTCTACAATGAGCAGTTCTTC. Translating it yields CASRALFVGGVYNEQFF.

J is TRBJ1-5 and V is TRBV7-9; no definite D call. In germline, CDR1 is SEHNR, CDR2 FQNEAQ (reference sequence). CDR3 size: 15 residues. V gave up 5 bases and J gave up 0 bases, with 11 bases separating them. Here the CDR3 reads CASSLPRYSNQPQHF. CDR3 DNA: TGTGCCAGCAGCCTCCCCAGGTATAGCAATCAGCCCCAGCATTTT.

The gene calls are TRBV18 and TRBJ1-2, with 7 bases matching TRBD1. CDR1 and CDR2 from the germline V gene are KGHSH and LQKENI. The ends lost 0 bases at V and 4 bases at J; junction bases unmatched: 5. This CDR3 region has 15 residues. CDR3 DNA sequence: TGTGCCAGCTCACCACCGAGAGGGGGCGGCTATGGCTACACCTTC. The encoded protein is CASSPPRGGGYGYTF.

This chain joins TRBV5-1 and TRBJ1-4; tentatively, D is TRBD1 (6 bases). This CDR3 contains 14 residues. V was trimmed by 1 base and J by 12 bases, leaving 16 bases between them. Germline CDR1 reads SGHRS; CDR2 reads YFSETQ. CDR3: CASSLISTDRQLFF. In nucleotides, the CDR3 is TGCGCCAGCAGCTTGATCAGTACAGACAGGCAACTGTTTTTT.

This chain links TRBV12-5 with TRBJ1-2; D possibly corresponds to TRBD1 (5 bases). The CDR3 spans 16 residues. Germline loops: CDR1 LGHNT, CDR2 FRNRAP. V gave up 7 bases and J gave up 1 base, with 19 bases separating them. The CDR3 loop is CASASSPDRHNYGYTF. In DNA form, the CDR3 reads TGTGCTAGTGCCTCATCACCCGACAGACATAACTATGGCTACACCTTC. Full variable domain (outside the CDR3, taken from reference TRBV12-5 and TRBJ1-2): DARVTQTPRHKVTEMGQEVTMRCQPILGHNTVFWYRQTMMQGLELLAYFRNRAPLDDSGMPKDRFSAEMPDATLATLKIQPSEPRDSAVYFCASASSPDRHNYGYTFGSGTRLTVV.

V gene TRBV4-1 combines with J gene TRBJ1-1; 9 bases are shared with TRBD1. The V segment lost 2 bases and the J segment 1 base; nucleotides outside the gene matches: 8. Germline lookup yields CDR1 MGHRA and CDR2 YSYEKL. CDR3 length: 17 amino acids. CDR3 sequence (DNA): TGCGCCAGCAGCCAACAGGACAGGGGACTATCGAACACTGAAGCTTTCTTT. Amino acids: CASSQQDRGLSNTEAFF.

The chain couples TRBV5-1 to TRBJ2-1; tentative D call: TRBD2 (7 bases). The V gene lost 5 bases and the J gene lost 9 bases, with 24 bases spanning the gap. CDR1 and CDR2 from the germline V gene are SGHRS and YFSETQ. This CDR3 is built from 16 residues. The CDR3 DNA is TGCGCCAGCAGTTGGCGGGGGCACGGGGACCCGAGTGAGCAGTTCTTC. This codes for CASSWRGHGDPSEQFF.

The chain links TRBV19 to TRBJ2-1; possible D gene TRBD2, 6 bases. Trimming left V 0 bases short and J 1 base short, with 19 bases between. The CDR3 has 19 residues. Germline CDR1 LNHDA, CDR2 SQIVND (reference sequence). CDR3 in DNA: TGTGCCAGTAGTATAGATCTGGCGGCGGGGCTCGGGTCCTACAATGAGCAGTTCTTC. This codes for CASSIDLAAGLGSYNEQFF.

This chain links TRBV6-6 with TRBJ1-1, with D perhaps TRBD1 (5 bases). The CDR3 is 15 residues long. CDR1 MNHNY and CDR2 SVGAGI come from the germline V gene (reference sequence). V lost 5 bases and J lost 3, with 16 bases in between. CDR3 loop: CASSNMWGEDTEAFF. CDR3 in DNA: TGTGCCAGCAGTAATATGTGGGGGGAGGACACTGAAGCTTTCTTT.

The chain employs TRBV19 and TRBJ1-1; 7 nucleotides agree with TRBD1. CDR3 size: 14 residues. The germline gives CDR1 LNHDA, CDR2 SQIVND (reference sequence). V lost 4 bases, J lost 0 bases, and 2 bases stayed unmatched. The CDR3 is CASSRGQMNTEAFF. CDR3 nucleotide sequence: TGTGCCAGTAGTAGGGGACAGATGAACACTGAAGCTTTCTTT.